The 3 T cell receptor beta chains reported below all come from one sample, sequenced in a study of cytomegalovirus exposure and HLA in healthy donors. Researchers ran the PCR with 60 Vbeta and 13 Jbeta primers. TCRdb's copy holds only in-frame clones and misses some; the assay was immunoSEQ multiplex PCR. The table has around 160,000 clones, about three quarters seen once; the top ten hold around 2.5%. Sequenced sample: PBMCs. These receptor sequences come from a woman in her forties in good health and CMV-seropositive.

V and J are TRBV2 and TRBJ1-1; tentatively, D is TRBD1 (6 bases). The CDR3 has 15 amino acids. The germline V gene encodes CDR1 SNHLY and CDR2 FYNNEI. Trimming removed 5 bases from V and 2 bases from J, with 15 bases in between. CDR3 sequence (DNA): TGTGCCAGCAGTATGAACAGGGAGAGTAACACTGAAGCTTTCTTT. The encoded protein is CASSMNRESNTEAFF.

A remark on this clone: Other nucleotide sequences from this sample produce the same CDR3. V gene TRBV27 combines with J gene TRBJ2-1; TRBD1 matches at 9 bases. CDR1 is MNHEY and CDR2 is SMNVEV in the germline V gene (reference sequence). V was clipped by 2 bases and J by 6 bases; unmatched bases: 2. The CDR3 spans 14 residues. The CDR3 region is CASSLGTGSNEQFF. In nucleotides, the CDR3 is TGTGCCAGCAGTTTAGGGACAGGGAGCAATGAGCAGTTCTTC.

This chain connects TRBV7-8 to TRBJ2-2; D is possibly TRBD1 (5 bases). Per germline, CDR1 SGHVS and CDR2 FQNEAQ. Trimming cost V 5 bases and J 0 bases, with 19 bases left between them. The CDR3 consists of 18 residues. CDR3 nucleotides: TGTGCCAGCAGCGTCAGGGCCCTGCGCTACGCGAACACCGGGGAGCTGTTTTTT. Translated, it gives CASSVRALRYANTGELFF.